Listed here are 14 T cell receptor beta chains from one sample, sequenced in a study of CD8+CD57+ T cells in acquired aplastic anemia. TCR beta VDJ and CDR3 were profiled, and genomic DNA was the template. TCRdb reprocessed the reads via MiXCR and lists one record per CDR3 protein. The table shows 60,000 to 75,000 distinct CDR3 sequences, with under 55% occurring only once. Material: sorted CD4+, CD8+, or CD8+CD57+ T cells (not recorded which) from PBMCs. These receptors all stem from a human donor in good health, serving as a control.

This chain joins TRBV15 and TRBJ1-2; TRBD1 aligns across 9 bases. The CDR3 is 15 residues long. CDR1 and CDR2 (germline): LNHNV, YYDKDF (reference sequence). Losses at the gene ends were 0 bases for V and 6 bases for J; bases not matched to a gene: 5. The DNA for the CDR3 is TGTGCCACCAGCAGAGAACAGGGGACAGGGAATGGCTACACCTTC. The encoded protein is CATSREQGTGNGYTF.

In regard to this clonotype: Lacking the conserved final phenylalanine or tryptophan, this CDR3 likely reflects a read error. The V and J genes are TRBV15 and TRBJ2-5; 15 bases map to TRBD2. The CDR3 extends over 18 amino acids. V shed 0 bases, J shed 5 bases, and the junction held 7 bases outside the gene matches. CDR1 and CDR2 from the germline V gene are LNHNV and YYDKDF (reference sequence). The CDR3 here is CATSRDLFGTSGRETQYL. CDR3 coding DNA: TGTGCCACCAGCAGAGATCTATTTGGGACTAGCGGGAGGGAGACCCAGTACCTC.

The CDR3 here is CAGGARSSPLHF. The CDR3 DNA is TGTGCGGGGGGTGCCCGTAGTTCACCCCTCCACTTT. The chain joins TRBV24-1 to TRBJ1-6, with D possibly matching TRBD1 (5 bases). The germline V gene encodes CDR1 KGHDR and CDR2 SFDVKD. The CDR3 is 12 residues long.

This clonotype was seen many times. This rearrangement joins TRBV30 to TRBJ1-5; 8 positions match TRBD1. The V and J ends lost 4 bases and 4 bases, in that order; junction bases with no gene match: 6. The CDR3 loop spans 14 amino acids. Germline CDR1 is GTSNPN and CDR2 is SVGIG (reference sequence). The CDR3 coding sequence is TGTGCCTGGAACCAGGGGGCGCGAAATCAGCCCCAGCATTTT. It is translated as CAWNQGARNQPQHF.

Ten or more counts support this clonotype. This rearrangement joins TRBV2 to TRBJ1-2; a possible D gene is TRBD1 (5 bases). CDR1 and CDR2 (germline): SNHLY, FYNNEI. The CDR3 sequence is 13 residues long. V was trimmed by 6 bases and J by 4 bases, leaving 12 bases between them. For the CDR3, the DNA is TGTGCCAGCAGGGCACAGGTCATCTATGGCTACACCTTC. This gives the protein CASRAQVIYGYTF.

The chain joins TRBV5-1 to TRBJ2-1; a weak D match, TRBD1 (5 bases). The CDR3 spans 15 residues. Germline V gives CDR1 SGHRS, CDR2 YFSETQ. With 1 base removed from V and 7 bases from J, the gap between germline ends came to 15 bases. The CDR3 coding sequence is TGCGCCAGCAGCTTGTCATGGGGCCTCCCAAATGAGCAGTTCTTC. Protein: CASSLSWGLPNEQFF.

In its sample, this clonotype was seen many times. The rearrangement joins TRBV6-1 to TRBJ2-1; tentatively, D is TRBD1 (6 bases). The CDR3 contains 15 residues. Trimming shortened V by 6 bases and J by 4 bases, and 16 bases separated the two germline ends. Germline V CDR1 and CDR2: MNHNS, SASEGT. The CDR3 loop is CASSAGVPVYNEQFF. The CDR3 bases are TGTGCCAGCAGCGCAGGGGTCCCCGTATACAATGAGCAGTTCTTC.

The CDR3 reads CASTVGTGGYEQYF. CDR3 nucleotide sequence: TGTGCCAGCACTGTCGGGACAGGCGGGTACGAGCAGTACTTC. V and J are TRBV2 and TRBJ2-7, with 8 bases matching TRBD1. Looked up from germline, CDR1 is SNHLY and CDR2 is FYNNEI. This CDR3 contains 14 residues. V lost 7 bases and J lost 4; bases outside the gene matches: 9.

The chain recombines TRBV25-1 with TRBJ2-7; the D gene could be TRBD1 or TRBD2 (5 bases each). Trimming left V 0 bases short and J 1 base short, with 25 bases between. This CDR3 comprises 20 residues. Germline V gene sequence: CDR1 MGHDK, CDR2 SYGVNS. CDR3 protein: CASSEYEAARGAQGSYEQYF. The CDR3 DNA reads as TGTGCCAGCAGTGAATATGAGGCAGCCCGAGGGGCCCAAGGATCCTACGAGCAGTACTTC.

At least ten counts were recorded for this clonotype. The chain is built from TRBV5-1 and TRBJ2-2; no reliable D call. The CDR3 spans 15 residues. The germline V and J ends were trimmed by 1 base and 1 base, with 8 bases remaining between them. Per germline, CDR1 SGHRS and CDR2 YFSETQ. The CDR3 sequence is CASSLYWRNTGELFF. The CDR3, as DNA: TGCGCCAGCAGCTTGTATTGGCGGAACACCGGGGAGCTGTTTTTT.

The chain uses TRBV2 and TRBJ1-5; D gene unclear. Per germline, CDR1 SNHLY and CDR2 FYNNEI. This CDR3 has 14 residues. Trimming removed 5 bases at V and 4 bases at J, with 12 bases between. The chain's CDR3 is CASSHYSLNQPQHF. The CDR3 DNA sequence: TGTGCCAGCAGTCATTACAGCCTTAATCAGCCCCAGCATTTT.

In this sample, this clonotype turned up once. This chain links TRBV2 with TRBJ1-5; D not resolved. The germline V gene encodes CDR1 SNHLY and CDR2 FYNNEI. V was cut by 6 bases and J by 2 bases, with 8 bases left in between. The CDR3 has 13 residues. CDR3 sequence: CASRGQGNQPQHF. The CDR3 coding sequence is TGTGCCAGCAGGGGCCAAGGCAATCAGCCCCAGCATTTT.

The chain joins TRBV2 to TRBJ1-2; 11 bases line up with TRBD1. CDR3 length: 13 amino acids. Germline CDR1 and CDR2: SNHLY and FYNNEI. V shed 6 bases, J shed 4 bases, and the junction held 1 base outside the gene matches. As DNA, the CDR3 is TGTGCCAGCAGGGGGACAGGGGGCTATGGCTACACCTTC. It encodes CASRGTGGYGYTF.

This clonotype occurred many times. The chain employs TRBV12-3 or TRBV12-4 and TRBJ1-1; no clear D. The CDR3 spans 14 residues. V gave up 5 bases and J gave up 5 bases, with 15 bases separating them. As DNA, the CDR3 is TGTGCCAGCAGTATAACCCTGGGTAATACTGAAGCTTTCTTT. Encoded protein: CASSITLGNTEAFF.